Listed here are 5 T cell receptor beta chains from one sample, sequenced in a study of blood T cell repertoires in COVID-19. Sequenced by immunoSEQ multiplex PCR; TCRdb stores in-frame clones only, minus some. The data contain 350,000 to 450,000 clones, roughly 84% of them singletons. Sequencing was performed on PBMCs or T cells enriched from blood (not recorded which). The receptor set was obtained from a woman aged 18-35 years who had been exposed to COVID-19.

The CDR3 spells CASSLGLTQYF. As DNA, the CDR3 is TGTGCCAGCAGTTTAGGCCTTACGCAGTATTTT. The chain carries TRBV28 and TRBJ2-3; no clear D gene. CDR3 length: 11 amino acids. Germline V gene data show CDR1 as MDHEN and CDR2 as SYDVKM. V lost 2 bases, J lost 8 bases, and 5 bases lay in between. The full variable domain, rest sourced from reference TRBV28 and TRBJ2-3, is DVKVTQSSRYLVKRTGEKVFLECVQDMDHENMFWYRQDPGLGLRLIYFSYDVKMKEKGDIPEGYSVSREKKERFSLILESASTNQTSMYLCASSLGLTQYFGPGTRLTVL.

The chain joins TRBV4-1 to TRBJ2-7, with a tentative D call TRBD1 (7 bases). Trimming stripped 3 bases from V and 1 base from J, with 16 bases between. Per germline, CDR1 MGHRA and CDR2 YSYEKL. The CDR3 is made up of 16 amino acids. The CDR3 coding sequence is TGCGCCAGCAGCCACCGCGAGGGGGCGGGGTCCTACGAGCAGTACTTC. This sequence encodes CASSHREGAGSYEQYF.

This sequence joins TRBV11-2 and TRBJ2-2, with 7 positions matching TRBD1. CDR1 is SGHAT and CDR2 is FQNNGV in the germline V gene. Unmatched junction bases numbered 11, after V lost 8 bases and J lost 2 bases. The CDR3 is made up of 16 amino acids. This CDR3 reads CASPKNRGTNTGELFF. DNA of the CDR3: TGTGCCAGCCCTAAAAACAGGGGTACAAACACCGGGGAGCTGTTTTTT.

This chain links TRBV6-5 with TRBJ2-3; TRBD1 matches 7 bases. Per germline, CDR1 MNHEY and CDR2 SVGAGI. The CDR3 is made up of 13 amino acids. The V segment lost 6 bases and the J segment 5 bases; nucleotides outside the gene matches: 5. CDR3 amino acids: CASRPGGRDTQYF. CDR3 DNA: TGTGCCAGCAGACCAGGGGGACGAGATACGCAGTATTTT.

This clone was counted once. The chain links TRBV6-1 to TRBJ1-2, with D uncertain. Per the germline V gene, CDR1 is MNHNS and CDR2 is SASEGT. This CDR3 spans 15 amino acids. The ends were cut back, 2 bases at V and 6 bases at J, with 16 bases in the middle. CDR3 residues: CASSEQVSLTNGYTF. The CDR3 nucleotides are TGTGCCAGCAGTGAACAAGTCTCCTTGACTAATGGCTACACCTTC.